The text below deals with one T cell receptor (beta chain). CDR1 is SGHTA and CDR2 is FQGNSA in the germline V gene. CDR3 length: 15 amino acids. V was cut by 0 bases and J by 10 bases, with 16 bases left in between. Enrollment of patients from Seattle took place during active infection, with longitudinal follow-up. This record comes from a study of blood T cell repertoires in COVID-19. For the study at large: The origin of the acute and convalescent COVID-19 samples was the United States, Italy and Spain. Sources were T cells, B-cell-depleted T cells, or PBMCs; the material itself was cDNA or gDNA.

Profiled with immunoSEQ multiplex PCR; TCRdb holds only in-frame clones, not every one. The sample yields about 250,000 clones, roughly 89% seen once. The chain is built from TRBV7-2 and TRBJ2-1, with a possible D match to TRBD2 (5 bases). The clonotype originates from a woman aged 60-70 years with COVID-19, enrolled during active disease. The sequenced sample consisted of peripheral blood. CDR3 nucleotides: TGTGCCAGCAGCTTAGCGCTCGGGATAAGCGACGAGCAGTTCTTC. It codes for CASSLALGISDEQFF.